This note documents a single T cell receptor beta chain sequence. The authors' processing: Reference gene primers were amplified, and this amplification served to estimate nucleated cell counts. Data came from immunoSEQ multiplex PCR; TCRdb stores just in-frame clones and leaves some out. The V and J calls and the clone size are those of that table, but D and trimming were determined from the DNA. Here the sample spans around 95,000 clones, around four fifths being singletons. The sample belongs to a study of blood T cell repertoires in COVID-19. V gave up 3 bases and J gave up 7 bases; unmatched junction bases: 8. The CDR3 runs to 16 residues. Germline assignment: CDR1 SGHNT and CDR2 YYREEE (reference sequence).

The sample taken for sequencing was peripheral blood. This TCR came from a woman aged 70-85 years with acute or convalescent COVID-19. This chain links TRBV5-4 with TRBJ2-1, with 12 bases matching TRBD2. CDR3 nucleotides: TGTGCCAGCAGCTCCGGACTAGCGGGGACTAATAATGAGCAGTTCTTC. Translating it yields CASSSGLAGTNNEQFF.